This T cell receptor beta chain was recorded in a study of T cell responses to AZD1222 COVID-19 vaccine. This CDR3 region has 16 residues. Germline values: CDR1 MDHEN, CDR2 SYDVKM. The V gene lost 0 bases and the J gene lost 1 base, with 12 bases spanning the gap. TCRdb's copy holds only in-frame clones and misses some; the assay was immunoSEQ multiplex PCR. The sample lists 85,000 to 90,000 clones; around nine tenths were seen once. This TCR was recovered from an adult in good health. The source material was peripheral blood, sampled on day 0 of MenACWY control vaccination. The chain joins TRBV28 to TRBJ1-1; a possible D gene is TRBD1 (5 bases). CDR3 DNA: TGTGCCAGCAGTTTATGGGAGGCGGGGCGGAACACTGAAGCTTTCTTT. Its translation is CASSLWEAGRNTEAFF.